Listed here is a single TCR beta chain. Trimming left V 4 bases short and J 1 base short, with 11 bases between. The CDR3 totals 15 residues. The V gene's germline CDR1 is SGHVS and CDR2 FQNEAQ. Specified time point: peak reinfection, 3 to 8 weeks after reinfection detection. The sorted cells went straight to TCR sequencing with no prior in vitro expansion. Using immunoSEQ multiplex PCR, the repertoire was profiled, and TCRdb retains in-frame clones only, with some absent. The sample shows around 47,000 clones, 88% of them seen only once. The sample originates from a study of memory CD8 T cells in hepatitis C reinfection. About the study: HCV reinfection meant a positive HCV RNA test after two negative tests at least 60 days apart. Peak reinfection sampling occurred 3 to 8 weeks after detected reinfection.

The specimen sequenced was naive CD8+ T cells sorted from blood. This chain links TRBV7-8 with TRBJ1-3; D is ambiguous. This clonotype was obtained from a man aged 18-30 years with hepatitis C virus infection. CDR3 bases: TGTGCCAGCAGCTCTCTGGGAGTATCTGGAAACACCATATATTTT. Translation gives CASSSLGVSGNTIYF.